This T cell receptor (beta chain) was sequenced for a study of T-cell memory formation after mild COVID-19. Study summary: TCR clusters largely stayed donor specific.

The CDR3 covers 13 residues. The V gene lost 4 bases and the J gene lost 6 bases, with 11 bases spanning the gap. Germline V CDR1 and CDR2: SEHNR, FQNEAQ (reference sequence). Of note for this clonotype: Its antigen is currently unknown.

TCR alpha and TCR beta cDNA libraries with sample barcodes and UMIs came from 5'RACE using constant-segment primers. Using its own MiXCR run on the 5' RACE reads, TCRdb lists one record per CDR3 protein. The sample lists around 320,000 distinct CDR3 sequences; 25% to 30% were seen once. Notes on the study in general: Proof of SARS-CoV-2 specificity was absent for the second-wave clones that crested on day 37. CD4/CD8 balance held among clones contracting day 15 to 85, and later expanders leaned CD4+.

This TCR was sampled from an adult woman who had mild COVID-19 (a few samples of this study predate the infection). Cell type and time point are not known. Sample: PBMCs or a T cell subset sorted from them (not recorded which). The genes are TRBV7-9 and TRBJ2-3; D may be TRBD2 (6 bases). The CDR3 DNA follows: TGTGCCAGCAGCTCCCAGGAGGGGGATACGCAGTATTTT. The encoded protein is CASSSQEGDTQYF.